The rows below give T cell receptor beta chains drawn from one sample of a study of blood T cells in healthy people across ages. TCRdb re-derived calls from the 5' RACE reads in MiXCR, one entry per CDR3 protein. The sample yields roughly 800,000 distinct CDR3 sequences, nearly 60% seen once. The sequenced material came from blood. The receptors were sampled from a man aged 25-40 years in good health. CDR3s include the opening cysteine and the closing phenylalanine or tryptophan. The D gene is left open where the match is weak. Not all rows give a size; the values are once, few, many and, for expanded clones, a class.

TRBJ1-4	-	TRBD1	TRBV9	CASSARQGLNEKLFF	TGTGCCAGCAGCGCCCGACAGGGCCTTAATGAAAAACTGTTTTTT
TRBJ1-2	-	-	TRBV10-3	CAISESDRANYGYTF	TGTGCCATCAGTGAAAGTGACCGGGCTAACTATGGCTACACCTTC
TRBJ2-1	few	TRBD2	TRBV28	CASSSSVIGTSGNEQFF	TGTGCCAGCAGTTCATCCGTGATTGGGACTAGTGGCAATGAGCAGTTCTTC
TRBJ2-5	few	-	TRBV5-1	CASSLAGQNQETQYF	TGCGCCAGCAGCTTGGCCGGTCAGAACCAAGAGACCCAGTACTTC
TRBJ1-2	-	-	TRBV11-1	CASSEKTGTNYGYTF	TGTGCCAGCAGCGAAAAGACAGGAACTAACTATGGCTACACCTTC
TRBJ1-5	-	-	TRBV7-2	CASSNAENQPQHF	TGTGCCAGCAGCAACGCGGAAAATCAGCCCCAGCATTTT
TRBJ2-1	-	-	TRBV6-5	CASSRQRGAVNEQFF	TGTGCCAGCAGTCGCCAGAGGGGAGCGGTAAATGAGCAGTTCTTC
TRBJ1-4	-	-	TRBV28	CASSFGTKDEKLFF	TGTGCCAGCAGTTTCGGGACAAAAGATGAAAAACTGTTTTTT
TRBJ1-1	-	TRBD1	TRBV12-3/TRBV12-4	CASSPQGVRIAFF	TGTGCCAGCAGTCCGCAGGGGGTTAGGATAGCTTTCTTT
TRBJ2-6	few	-	TRBV28	CASMESSGANVLTF	TGTGCCAGCATGGAGAGCTCTGGGGCCAACGTCCTGACTTTC
TRBJ1-5	-	TRBD1	TRBV27	CASRTGGDNQPQHF	TGTGCCAGCAGGACAGGGGGTGACAATCAGCCCCAGCATTTT
TRBJ2-5	few	-	TRBV5-5	CASSLVTIQETQYF	TGTGCCAGCAGCTTGGTGACTATCCAAGAGACCCAGTACTTC
TRBJ1-1	few	-	TRBV20-1	CSARPPRDGSTEAFF	TGCAGTGCTAGGCCCCCCAGGGACGGGAGCACTGAAGCTTTCTTT
TRBJ2-2	-	-	TRBV2	CASSEVTGGELFF	TGTGCCAGCAGTGAAGTTACGGGCGGGGAGCTGTTTTTT
TRBJ1-2	-	-	TRBV4-1	CASSQDYRENNYGYTF	TGCGCCAGCAGCCAAGATTACAGGGAGAATAACTATGGCTACACCTTC
TRBJ2-5	-	TRBD2	TRBV3-1	CASSQGWKGRVYQETQYF	TGTGCCAGCAGCCAAGGATGGAAAGGGAGGGTGTACCAAGAGACCCAGTACTTC
TRBJ2-7	-	-	TRBV25-1	CASSGGTEGHEQYF	TGTGCCAGCAGTGGCGGGACAGAGGGCCACGAGCAGTACTTC
TRBJ2-1	-	-	TRBV15	CATSYNNKQFF	TGTGCCACCAGTTACAACAATAAGCAGTTCTTC
TRBJ2-7	-	TRBD1	TRBV20-1	CSASFPGGLIYEQYF	TGCAGTGCTAGTTTTCCAGGGGGCCTCATCTACGAGCAGTACTTC
TRBJ1-2	-	TRBD1	TRBV27	CASSLRFRQGVYYGYTF	TGTGCCAGCAGTTTACGGTTTCGACAGGGAGTATACTATGGCTACACCTTC
TRBJ2-3	few	-	TRBV7-8	CASRHTDTQYF	TGTGCCAGCCGCCATACAGATACGCAGTATTTT
TRBJ2-1	few	TRBD2	TRBV11-3	CASSLGSGSYNEQFF	TGTGCCAGCAGCTTAGGTAGCGGGAGTTACAATGAGCAGTTCTTC
TRBJ2-6	-	-	TRBV5-1	CASSPGAAGANVLTF	TGCGCCAGCAGCCCGGGAGCAGCTGGGGCCAACGTCCTGACTTTC
TRBJ2-7	-	TRBD2	TRBV28	CASSWAGTSSYKQYF	TGTGCCAGCAGTTGGGCCGGGACTAGCTCCTACAAGCAGTACTTC
TRBJ2-1	-	-	TRBV30	CAWSGDNEQFF	TGTGCCTGGAGCGGCGACAATGAGCAGTTCTTC
TRBJ2-3	-	-	TRBV4-1	CASSHPVGPDTQYF	TGCGCCAGCAGCCACCCGGTTGGGCCAGATACGCAGTATTTT
TRBJ2-5	few	TRBD1	TRBV18	CASSPGQGSMETQYF	TGTGCCAGCTCACCCGGACAGGGGTCAATGGAGACCCAGTACTTC
TRBJ2-1	-	-	TRBV15	CATRRDFNNEQFF	TGTGCCACCCGCCGGGACTTTAACAATGAGCAGTTCTTC
TRBJ2-1	-	TRBD2	TRBV20-1	CSATLPLAGYNEQFF	TGCAGTGCTACCCTTCCACTAGCGGGATACAATGAGCAGTTCTTC
TRBJ2-1	-	-	TRBV25-1	CASSSGISYNEQFF	TGTGCCAGCAGCAGCGGCATCTCCTACAATGAGCAGTTCTTC
TRBJ2-3	-	TRBD2	TRBV28	CASTGRSGRALDTQYF	TGTGCCAGCACTGGTCGGAGCGGGAGGGCCTTAGATACGCAGTATTTT
TRBJ2-5	few	-	TRBV12-3/TRBV12-4	CASSFRLQETQYF	TGTGCCAGCAGTTTCAGGCTTCAAGAGACCCAGTACTTC
TRBJ2-7	-	-	TRBV6-6	CASSSSGGISSYEQYF	TGTGCCAGCAGTTCATCGGGGGGCATTAGCTCCTACGAGCAGTACTTC
TRBJ2-5	-	TRBD2	TRBV5-1	CASSLGGLAGDQETQYF	TGCGCCAGCAGCTTAGGTGGACTAGCGGGAGACCAAGAGACCCAGTACTTC
TRBJ1-2	-	-	TRBV29-1	CSVTGRINYGYTF	TGCAGCGTCACAGGGAGAATTAACTATGGCTACACCTTC
TRBJ2-3	-	-	TRBV12-3/TRBV12-4	CASSARVSRALDTQYF	TGTGCCAGCAGTGCTCGGGTCAGCCGGGCATTAGATACGCAGTATTTT
TRBJ2-3	-	-	TRBV6-1	CASSEERESTDTQYF	TGTGCCAGCAGTGAGGAACGGGAGTCCACAGATACGCAGTATTTT
TRBJ2-5	-	TRBD1	TRBV7-7	CASSLAGQGRETQYF	TGTGCTAGCAGCTTAGCCGGACAGGGTAGAGAGACCCAGTACTTC
TRBJ2-1	-	TRBD2	TRBV2	CASSARLAVNPFF	TGTGCCAGCAGTGCCCGACTAGCAGTGAATCCGTTCTTC
TRBJ1-1	-	-	TRBV12-5	CASGLPGAALNTEAFF	TGTGCTAGTGGTTTGCCCGGGGCAGCCCTGAACACTGAAGCTTTCTTT
TRBJ2-1	-	-	TRBV7-6	CASSLATLNEQFF	TGTGCCAGCAGCTTAGCGACTCTCAATGAGCAGTTCTTC
TRBJ2-7	few	TRBD2	TRBV10-3	CAIRRGLEAYEQYF	TGTGCCATCAGACGAGGACTAGAAGCCTACGAGCAGTACTTC
TRBJ2-3	-	TRBD2	TRBV9	CASSVASGSDTDTQYF	TGTGCCAGCAGCGTAGCTAGCGGGTCGGACACAGATACGCAGTATTTT
TRBJ2-5	-	-	TRBV12-3/TRBV12-4	CASSPVLETQYF	TGTGCCAGCAGCCCGGTGCTGGAGACCCAGTACTTC
TRBJ1-2	few	-	TRBV3-1	CASSQDLGGYGYTF	TGTGCCAGCAGCCAAGATCTTGGAGGGTATGGCTACACCTTC
TRBJ2-3	-	-	TRBV6-6	CAGRLGRADTQYF	TGTGCCGGAAGACTAGGTCGCGCAGATACGCAGTATTTT
TRBJ1-1	-	-	TRBV30	CAWSAGAEAFF	TGTGCCTGGAGTGCGGGGGCTGAAGCTTTCTTT
TRBJ2-1	-	-	TRBV6-2/TRBV6-3	CASSRGQRSYNEQFF	TGTGCCAGCAGTCGGGGGCAGCGCTCCTACAATGAGCAGTTCTTC
TRBJ2-6	many	-	TRBV7-2	CASSLRGPGANVLTF	TGTGCCAGCAGCTTAAGGGGACCCGGGGCCAACGTCCTGACTTTC
TRBJ2-7	few	-	TRBV27	CASSEASVYEQYF	TGTGCCAGCAGTGAGGCTTCCGTGTACGAGCAGTACTTC
TRBJ2-3	few	-	TRBV12-3/TRBV12-4	CASSWVRVKDTQYF	TGTGCCAGCAGTTGGGTCCGGGTTAAAGATACGCAGTATTTT
TRBJ2-7	-	-	TRBV20-1	CSAGRGSYEQYF	TGCAGTGCTGGCAGGGGATCCTACGAGCAGTACTTC
TRBJ1-2	few	-	TRBV29-1	CSVAPSVAGGGYTF	TGCAGCGTTGCCCCGTCTGTGGCAGGAGGCGGCTACACCTTC
TRBJ2-7	-	TRBD1	TRBV20-1	CSALRQGAQEQYF	TGCAGTGCTCTGAGACAGGGGGCACAGGAGCAGTACTTC
TRBJ1-2	-	TRBD1	TRBV12-3/TRBV12-4	CASRPGTGGPIGGYTF	TGTGCCAGCAGACCCGGGACAGGGGGCCCTATCGGCGGCTACACCTTC
TRBJ2-7	-	TRBD1	TRBV7-9	CASSSWGQVAEQYF	TGTGCCAGCAGCTCTTGGGGACAGGTGGCCGAGCAGTACTTC
TRBJ2-7	-	-	TRBV20-1	CSAREPGRDYEQYF	TGCAGTGCTAGAGAACCCGGCAGGGACTACGAGCAGTACTTC
TRBJ1-2	-	-	TRBV15	CATSRVRRVNHSYGYTF	TGTGCCACCAGCAGAGTACGGCGGGTCAACCATAGTTATGGCTACACCTTC
TRBJ2-5	-	-	TRBV7-2	CASSLSWIFGTQYF	TGTGCCAGCAGCTTGTCGTGGATTTTTGGGACCCAGTACTTC
TRBJ2-7	-	-	TRBV20-1	CSATVPGRNYEQYF	TGCAGTGCCACAGTACCGGGACGGAACTACGAGCAGTACTTC